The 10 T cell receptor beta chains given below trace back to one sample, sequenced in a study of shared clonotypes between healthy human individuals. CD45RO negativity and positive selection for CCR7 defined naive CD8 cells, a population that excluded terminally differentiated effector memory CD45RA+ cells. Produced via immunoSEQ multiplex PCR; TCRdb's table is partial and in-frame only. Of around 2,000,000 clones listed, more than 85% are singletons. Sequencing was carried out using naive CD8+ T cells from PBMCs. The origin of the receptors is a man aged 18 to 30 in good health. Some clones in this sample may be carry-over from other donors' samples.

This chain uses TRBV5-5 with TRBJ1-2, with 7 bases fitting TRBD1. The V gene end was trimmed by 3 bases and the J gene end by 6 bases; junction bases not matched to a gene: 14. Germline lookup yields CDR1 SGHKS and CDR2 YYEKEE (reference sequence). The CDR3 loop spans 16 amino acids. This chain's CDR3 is CASSSPQTGLLDGYTF. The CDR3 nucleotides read TGTGCCAGCAGCTCCCCCCAGACAGGGTTATTGGATGGCTACACCTTC.

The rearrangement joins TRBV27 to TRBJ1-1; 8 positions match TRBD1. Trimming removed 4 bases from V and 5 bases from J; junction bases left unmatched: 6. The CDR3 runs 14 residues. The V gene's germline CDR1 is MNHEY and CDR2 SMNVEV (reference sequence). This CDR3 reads CASSWQGARTEAFF. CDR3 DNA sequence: TGTGCCAGCAGTTGGCAGGGGGCAAGGACTGAAGCTTTCTTT.

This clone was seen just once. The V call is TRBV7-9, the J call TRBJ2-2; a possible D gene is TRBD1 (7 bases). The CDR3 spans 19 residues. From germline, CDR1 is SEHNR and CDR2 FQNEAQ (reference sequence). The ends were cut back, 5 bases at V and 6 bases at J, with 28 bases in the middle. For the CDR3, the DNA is TGTGCCAGCAGCGACCCCGGGACAGAGGAATCTAGCGCCCCCGGGGAGCTGTTTTTT. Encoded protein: CASSDPGTEESSAPGELFF.

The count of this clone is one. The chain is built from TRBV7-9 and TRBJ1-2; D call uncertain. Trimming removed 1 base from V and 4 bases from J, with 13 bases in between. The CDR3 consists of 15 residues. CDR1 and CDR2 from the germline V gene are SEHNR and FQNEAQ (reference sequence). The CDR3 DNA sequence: TGTGCCAGCAGCTTAGGGGTCAGTTTCAGCTATGGCTACACCTTC. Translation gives CASSLGVSFSYGYTF.

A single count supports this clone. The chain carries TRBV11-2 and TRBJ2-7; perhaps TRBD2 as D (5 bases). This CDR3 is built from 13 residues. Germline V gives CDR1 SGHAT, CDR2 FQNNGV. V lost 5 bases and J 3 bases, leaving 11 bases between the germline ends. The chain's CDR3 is CASSPRGNYEQYF. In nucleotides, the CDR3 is TGTGCCAGCAGCCCCCGGGGAAACTACGAGCAGTACTTC.

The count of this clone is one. CDR3 region: CASSSLKIVSGANVLTF. DNA for the CDR3: TGTGCCAGCAGTTCGTTGAAAATCGTCTCTGGGGCCAACGTCCTGACTTTC. The V call is TRBV27, the J call TRBJ2-6; D gene unclear. Between the trimmed V and J ends, which lost 4 bases and 0 bases, there was a span of 13 bases. The CDR3 spans 17 residues. The germline CDR1 and CDR2 sequences are MNHEY and SMNVEV (reference sequence). The full variable domain, rest sourced from reference TRBV27 and TRBJ2-6, is EAQVTQNPRYLITVTGKKLTVTCSQNMNHEYMSWYRQDPGLGLRQIYYSMNVEVTDKGDVPEGYKVSRKEKRNFPLILESPSPNQTSLYFCASSSLKIVSGANVLTFGAGSRLTVL.

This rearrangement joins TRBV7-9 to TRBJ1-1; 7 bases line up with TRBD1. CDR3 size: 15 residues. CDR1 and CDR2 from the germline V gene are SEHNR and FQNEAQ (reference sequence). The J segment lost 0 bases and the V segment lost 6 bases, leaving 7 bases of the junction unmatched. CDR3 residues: CASRPGDRLNTEAFF. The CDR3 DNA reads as TGTGCCAGCAGACCAGGGGACAGACTGAACACTGAAGCTTTCTTT.

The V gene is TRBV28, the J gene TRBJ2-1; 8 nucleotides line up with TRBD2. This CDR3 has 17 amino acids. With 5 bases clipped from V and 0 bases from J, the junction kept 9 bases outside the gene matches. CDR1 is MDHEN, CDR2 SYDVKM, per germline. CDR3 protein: CASSPLASGSSYNEQFF. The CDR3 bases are TGTGCCAGCAGTCCCCTGGCCAGCGGGAGCTCCTACAATGAGCAGTTCTTC.

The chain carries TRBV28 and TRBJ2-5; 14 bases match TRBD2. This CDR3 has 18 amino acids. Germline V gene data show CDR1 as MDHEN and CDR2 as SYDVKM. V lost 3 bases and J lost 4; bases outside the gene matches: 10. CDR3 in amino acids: CASSFLGLAGGRGETQYF. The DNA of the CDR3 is TGTGCCAGCAGTTTTCTCGGACTAGCGGGAGGCCGGGGAGAGACCCAGTACTTC.

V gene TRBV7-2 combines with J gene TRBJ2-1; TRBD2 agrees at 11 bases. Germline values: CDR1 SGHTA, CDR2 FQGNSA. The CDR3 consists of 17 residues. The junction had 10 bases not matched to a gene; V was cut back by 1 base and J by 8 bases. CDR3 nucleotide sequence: TGTGCCAGCAGCTTAGACGTAGCGGGAGGGGTTTGGGATGAGCAGTTCTTC. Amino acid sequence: CASSLDVAGGVWDEQFF.